This T cell receptor (beta chain) was sequenced in a study of T cells expressing NK-cell markers. Generation of TCR beta cDNA was performed by 5'RACE template switching incorporating UMIs. TCRdb reworked the 5' RACE reads into one entry per CDR3 protein, no DNA. The sample table includes 150,000 to 200,000 distinct CDR3 sequences. The CDR3 covers 15 residues. Germline V gives CDR1 MNHEY, CDR2 SMNVEV (reference sequence). The study's findings and limits: These clonotypes also led the CD3+CD56-NKG2C+ fraction in four donors. Dominant NKG2C+ clonotypes in roughly six donors made up roughly 1.0-7.0% of CD8+ T cells.

Details on this clonotype: Its antigen is not known.

J is TRBJ2-5 and V is TRBV27; TCRdb's D call of TRBD2 is untestable without DNA. The specimen was blood T cells: a sorted CD56 or NKG2C T cell subset, CD4+ or CD8+ T cells, or bulk PBMC T cells (not recorded which). The source of this sequence is a man aged 18 to 70 in good health. This chain's CDR3 is CASKQGLASGETQYF.